This T cell receptor (beta chain) was obtained from a study of cytotoxic CD8 clonotypes in ibrutinib-treated CLL. The table came from immunoSEQ multiplex PCR; TCRdb's copy has only in-frame clones and leaves some out. The table shows 250,000 to 350,000 clones, with 65% to 85% occurring only once. There are 14 residues in the CDR3. Germline CDR1 and CDR2: SGHRS and YFSETQ. V was clipped by 0 bases and J by 5 bases, with 11 bases between them. Material: PBMCs, obtained at disease progression, from a patient treated with ibrutinib. The rearrangement uses TRBV5-1 and TRBJ1-1; no firm D call. The clonotype was recovered from a human donor with chronic lymphocytic leukemia. The CDR3 region is CASSLVGRGTEAFF. Written as DNA, the CDR3 is TGCGCCAGCAGCTTGGTCGGGCGAGGGACTGAAGCTTTCTTT. Supplemented by reference TRBV5-1 and TRBJ1-1, the full variable domain reads KAGVTQTPRYLIKTRGQQVTLSCSPISGHRSVSWYQQTPGQGLQFLFEYFSETQRNKGNFPGRFSGRQFSNSRSEMNVSTLELGDSALYLCASSLVGRGTEAFFGQGTRLTVV.